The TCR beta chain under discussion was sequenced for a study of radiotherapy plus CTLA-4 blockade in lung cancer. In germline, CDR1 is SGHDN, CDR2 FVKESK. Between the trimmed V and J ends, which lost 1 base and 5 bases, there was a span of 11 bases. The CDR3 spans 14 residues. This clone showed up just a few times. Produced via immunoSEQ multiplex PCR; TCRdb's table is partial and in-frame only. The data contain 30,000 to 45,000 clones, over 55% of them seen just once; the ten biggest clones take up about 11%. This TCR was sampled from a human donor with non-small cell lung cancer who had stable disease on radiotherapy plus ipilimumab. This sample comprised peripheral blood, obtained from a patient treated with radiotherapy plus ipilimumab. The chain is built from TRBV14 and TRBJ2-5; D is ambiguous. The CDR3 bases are TGTGCCAGCAGCCAAGGGGCCCGGTCGGAGACCCAGTACTTC. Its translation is CASSQGARSETQYF.